The next 9 T cell receptor beta chains were all read from a single sample in a study of cytomegalovirus exposure and HLA in healthy donors. 13 Jbeta primers and 60 Vbeta primers were used for the PCR. TCRdb's copy holds only in-frame clones and misses some; the assay was immunoSEQ multiplex PCR. The profile shows around 210,000 clones, about 81% of them singletons. The sample was PBMCs. The receptors were gathered from a woman aged 40 to 55 in good health and CMV-seronegative.

The chain carries TRBV7-9 and TRBJ2-7, with TRBD2 matching 8 bases. The V gene end was trimmed by 2 bases and the J gene end by 9 bases; junction bases not matched to a gene: 12. Germline assignment: CDR1 SEHNR and CDR2 FQNEAQ (reference sequence). The CDR3 is made up of 15 amino acids. The CDR3 reads CASSLNAGGGAGQYF. In DNA, the CDR3 is TGTGCCAGCAGCTTAAACGCGGGGGGTGGGGCCGGGCAGTACTTC.

The rearrangement uses TRBV27 and TRBJ1-1; D is uncertain. Germline V gene sequence: CDR1 MNHEY, CDR2 SMNVEV (reference sequence). With 6 bases removed from V and 1 base from J, the gap between germline ends came to 18 bases. This CDR3 is 16 amino acids long. CDR3 protein: CASSRGLSIQNTEAFF. CDR3 DNA: TGTGCCAGCAGCCGTGGTCTTTCCATACAGAACACTGAAGCTTTCTTT.

In DNA form, the CDR3 reads TGTGCCATCAGTGGGGGACTAGCGCTGAACACCGGGGAGCTGTTTTTT. It is translated as CAISGGLALNTGELFF. The J gene is TRBJ2-2, the V gene TRBV10-3; 10 bases fit TRBD2. Trimming at V came to 4 bases and at J to 1 base, leaving 3 bases not matched to a gene. The length of the CDR3 is 16 residues. Germline V lookup: CDR1 ENHRY, CDR2 SYGVKD.

The chain uses TRBV19 and TRBJ1-2, with D tentatively TRBD1 (5 bases). CDR3 length: 18 residues. Germline lookup yields CDR1 LNHDA and CDR2 SQIVND (reference sequence). Between the trimmed V and J ends, which lost 7 bases and 0 bases, there was a span of 24 bases. CDR3 in DNA: TGTGCCAGTACCCCAAGGGGCGCAGCAACTGTTTCTAACTATGGCTACACCTTC. This codes for CASTPRGAATVSNYGYTF.

The rearrangement joins TRBV29-1 to TRBJ2-1, with 11 bases lining up with TRBD1. CDR3 length: 20 residues. Trimming took 5 bases from V and 7 from J; bases not matched to a gene: 25. In germline, CDR1 is SQVTM, CDR2 ANQGSEA. CDR3 bases: TGCAGCGTTTTGGACAGGGGGCCCTGGGGGGAGGTACTACCTACAAATGAGCAGTTCTTC. Translating gives CSVLDRGPWGEVLPTNEQFF.

This clone was detected once. V usage is TRBV6-5 and J usage is TRBJ2-1, with a tentative D call TRBD1 (6 bases). CDR3 length: 14 amino acids. Per germline, CDR1 MNHEY and CDR2 SVGAGI. The V end lost 6 bases, the J end lost 4 bases, and 13 bases lay between the germline ends. The CDR3 nucleotides are TGTGCCAGCAGGACAGGCCACACATACAATGAGCAGTTCTTC. Translation: CASRTGHTYNEQFF.

V usage is TRBV2 and J usage is TRBJ2-1, with D possibly TRBD2 on 5 matching bases. CDR3 size: 14 residues. CDR1 and CDR2 (germline): SNHLY, FYNNEI. The ends were cut back, 11 bases at V and 4 bases at J, with 18 bases in the middle. This CDR3 is CASKESGAYNEQFF. CDR3 sequence (DNA): TGTGCCTCAAAGGAAAGCGGTGCTTACAATGAGCAGTTCTTC.

This chain uses TRBV18 with TRBJ1-2; 10 bases map to TRBD1. The trim removed 1 base at V and 6 bases at J, leaving 5 bases unmatched. CDR3 size: 15 residues. Germline CDR1 KGHSH, CDR2 LQKENI. In nucleotides, the CDR3 is TGTGCCAGCTCACCACGGGACAGGGGAGGGGATGGCTACACCTTC. This codes for CASSPRDRGGDGYTF.

In this sample, this clone turned up a few times. The chain combines TRBV12-5 with TRBJ1-1; D may be TRBD1 (5 bases). The V end lost 0 bases, the J end lost 0 bases, and 14 bases lay between the germline ends. The CDR3 consists of 17 residues. Germline V gene data show CDR1 as LGHNT and CDR2 as FRNRAP. In DNA, the CDR3 is TGTGCTAGTGGTTTGGTACAGGTGGGTACTATGAACACTGAAGCTTTCTTT. This translates into CASGLVQVGTMNTEAFF.